These T cell receptor beta chains were read from a single sample in a study of blood T cell repertoires in COVID-19. Assay: immunoSEQ multiplex PCR; the TCRdb copy retains only in-frame clones and omits some. The data show 150,000 or so clones, under 95% seen once. Sequencing was done on a sample of peripheral blood. These receptors all come from a man in his 60s with active or convalescent COVID-19. CDR3s include the opening cysteine and the closing phenylalanine or tryptophan. The D gene is left open where the match is weak. Rows give clone size only sometimes, using once, few, many, or a class for an expanded clone.

J gene	D gene	clone size	V gene	CDR3 protein	CDR3 DNA
TRBJ1-1	.	.	TRBV5-8	CASSLALAQNTEAFF	TGTGCCAGCAGCTTGGCCTTAGCTCAGAACACTGAAGCTTTCTTT
TRBJ2-3	.	.	TRBV5-8	CASSFLTGLGGTDTQYF	TGTGCCAGCAGCTTCCTGACTGGACTAGGGGGGACAGATACGCAGTATTTT
TRBJ2-7	.	.	TRBV6-6	CASSPTSYEQYF	TGTGCCAGCAGCCCGACATCCTACGAGCAGTACTTC
TRBJ2-1	TRBD2	.	TRBV2	CASSDLAVYNEQFF	TGTGCCAGCAGTGACCTAGCGGTCTACAATGAGCAGTTCTTC
TRBJ1-5	.	.	TRBV7-9	CASSLAGSPGQPQHF	TGTGCCAGCAGCTTAGCGGGAAGTCCGGGACAGCCCCAGCATTTT
TRBJ1-5	TRBD1	once	TRBV2	CASSMGQGVNQPQHF	TGTGCCAGCAGTATGGGACAGGGGGTCAATCAGCCCCAGCATTTT
TRBJ2-3	TRBD2	.	TRBV10-2	CASSESKLAGAADTQYF	TGCGCCAGCAGTGAGTCGAAACTAGCGGGAGCCGCAGATACGCAGTATTTT
TRBJ2-2	TRBD1	.	TRBV5-5	CASSAGGTGELFF	TGTGCCAGCAGTGCAGGGGGCACCGGGGAGCTGTTTTTT
TRBJ1-1	.	.	TRBV5-1	CASSGGREAFF	TGCGCCAGCAGCGGCGGAAGAGAAGCTTTCTTT
TRBJ2-7	.	.	TRBV2	CASSVHPEQYF	TGTGCCAGCAGTGTACACCCCGAGCAGTACTTC
TRBJ2-4	TRBD1	.	TRBV2	CASEGTGGSQNIQYF	TGTGCCAGCGAGGGGACAGGGGGAAGTCAAAACATTCAGTACTTC
TRBJ1-3	TRBD1	.	TRBV4-1	CASSQSRDRPGNTIYF	TGCGCCAGCAGCCAGAGCCGGGACAGGCCTGGAAACACCATATATTTT
TRBJ2-2	.	.	TRBV5-5	CASSSWRENTGELFF	TGTGCCAGCAGCTCCTGGAGGGAAAACACCGGGGAGCTGTTTTTT
TRBJ2-7	TRBD1	.	TRBV18	CASSPAGQGTYEQYF	TGTGCCAGCTCACCCGCTGGACAGGGGACCTACGAGCAGTACTTC
TRBJ1-1	.	.	TRBV5-5	CASSLGQYTEAFF	TGTGCCAGCAGCTTGGGACAATACACTGAAGCTTTCTTT
TRBJ2-2	TRBD1	.	TRBV11-2	CASSLKNGGRGQTGELFF	TGTGCCAGCAGCTTAAAAAACGGAGGCAGGGGGCAAACCGGGGAGCTGTTTTTT
TRBJ2-1	TRBD1	.	TRBV7-6	CASSSAGGLYNEQFF	TGTGCCAGCAGCTCCGCAGGGGGCCTGTACAATGAGCAGTTCTTC
TRBJ1-1	TRBD1	few	TRBV6-5	CASSSDRGRIGAFF	TGTGCCAGCAGCTCGGACAGGGGGCGGATCGGAGCTTTCTTT
TRBJ1-1	.	.	TRBV5-1	CASRSGHSIMNTEAFF	TGCGCCAGCAGATCGGGACACTCAATAATGAACACTGAAGCTTTCTTT
TRBJ2-5	.	once	TRBV11-2	CASSLESGAGETQYF	TGTGCCAGCAGCTTAGAATCCGGGGCGGGGGAGACCCAGTACTTC
TRBJ1-1	.	.	TRBV6-5	CASRFHDRLGTEAFF	TGTGCCAGCAGATTCCATGACAGGTTGGGCACTGAAGCTTTCTTT
TRBJ2-5	.	.	TRBV5-1	CASSLFQAGSTETQYF	TGCGCCAGCAGCTTGTTCCAGGCTGGGTCTACGGAGACCCAGTACTTC
TRBJ1-1	TRBD1	.	TRBV3-1/TRBV3-2	CASSQSGQGNTEAFF	TGTGCCAGCAGCCAATCGGGACAGGGTAACACTGAAGCTTTCTTT
TRBJ1-1	.	.	TRBV18	CASSPFEIMNTEAFF	TGTGCCAGCTCACCATTTGAGATCATGAACACTGAAGCTTTCTTT
TRBJ2-2	TRBD1	.	TRBV5-1	CASMRTGYTGELFF	TGCGCCAGCATGAGGACAGGGTATACCGGGGAGCTGTTTTTT
TRBJ2-7	TRBD1	.	TRBV4-1	CASSHHLDRAPYEQYF	TGCGCCAGCAGCCACCATCTGGACAGGGCACCGTACGAGCAGTACTTC
TRBJ1-2	.	.	TRBV3-1/TRBV3-2	CASSQVTDNGYTF	TGTGCCAGCAGCCAAGTGACAGACAATGGCTACACCTTC
TRBJ1-2	.	.	TRBV5-1	CASSTDSENYGYTF	TGCGCCAGCAGCACTGACAGCGAGAACTATGGCTACACCTTC
TRBJ2-7	.	.	TRBV10-2	CASRQGHPSYEQYF	TGCGCCAGCAGACAGGGTCACCCTTCCTACGAGCAGTACTTC
TRBJ1-1	.	.	TRBV21-1	CASSIPQGDTEAFF	TGTGCCAGCAGCATACCTCAGGGGGACACTGAAGCTTTCTTT
TRBJ2-3	TRBD2	.	TRBV4-1	CASSIAGPTDTQYF	TGCGCCAGCAGCATAGCGGGGCCCACAGATACGCAGTATTTT
TRBJ1-4	TRBD1	.	TRBV27	CASKISGTGDEKLFF	TGTGCCAGCAAAATTTCCGGGACAGGGGACGAAAAACTGTTTTTT
TRBJ1-4	.	.	TRBV10-3	CAISESGSINEKLFF	TGTGCCATCAGTGAGTCGGGGAGCATTAATGAAAAACTGTTTTTT
TRBJ2-3	TRBD2	.	TRBV18	CASSPNAQLAGVTDTQYF	TGTGCCAGCTCACCAAACGCACAACTAGCGGGGGTCACAGATACGCAGTATTTT
TRBJ1-1	TRBD1	.	TRBV19	CASSIGQGPGNTEAFF	TGTGCCAGTAGTATAGGACAGGGGCCAGGGAACACTGAAGCTTTCTTT
TRBJ2-7	.	.	TRBV7-6	CASSLAFSGWNDYEQYF	TGTGCCAGCAGCTTAGCGTTTAGCGGTTGGAATGATTACGAGCAGTACTTC
TRBJ1-6	.	.	TRBV6-5	CASSLGAFAYNSPLHF	TGTGCCAGCAGTTTAGGGGCGTTTGCCTATAATTCACCCCTCCACTTT
TRBJ2-7	TRBD1	.	TRBV7-9	CASSFPDRAYEQYF	TGTGCCAGCAGCTTCCCGGACAGGGCTTACGAGCAGTACTTC
TRBJ2-2	TRBD2	once	TRBV10-3	CAITRLAGGSGELFF	TGTGCCATCACCAGACTAGCGGGGGGGTCCGGGGAGCTGTTTTTT
TRBJ1-3	.	.	TRBV6-1	CASSEAAQSGNTIYF	TGTGCCAGCAGTGAAGCGGCACAGTCTGGAAACACCATATATTTT
TRBJ2-5	TRBD2	.	TRBV9	CASSVEAPSGFQETQYF	TGTGCCAGCAGCGTAGAGGCCCCTAGCGGGTTCCAAGAGACCCAGTACTTC
TRBJ2-7	.	.	TRBV28	CASSLGRAYEQYF	TGTGCCAGCAGTTTGGGCAGAGCTTACGAGCAGTACTTC
TRBJ2-2	TRBD2	.	TRBV10-3	CAISGSAGGTTGELFF	TGTGCCATCAGTGGGTCAGCGGGAGGGACCACCGGGGAGCTGTTTTTT
TRBJ2-5	TRBD2	.	TRBV5-1	CASSLAEPILAGQETQYF	TGCGCCAGCAGCTTGGCGGAGCCGATACTAGCGGGGCAAGAGACCCAGTACTTC
TRBJ2-5	TRBD2	.	TRBV10-3	CAISGAGEETQYF	TGTGCCATCAGTGGAGCGGGAGAAGAGACCCAGTACTTC
TRBJ2-1	.	.	TRBV19	CASSIVGRSRSYNEQFF	TGTGCCAGTAGTATAGTAGGGAGAAGTCGCTCCTACAATGAGCAGTTCTTC
TRBJ1-2	.	.	TRBV5-5	CASSFGRGSNYGYTF	TGTGCCAGCAGCTTCGGACGGGGATCTAACTATGGCTACACCTTC
TRBJ2-5	.	.	TRBV29-1	CSVERQEGETQYF	TGCAGCGTTGAAAGGCAGGAAGGAGAGACCCAGTACTTC